These 27 T cell receptor beta chains originate from one sample sequenced in a study of radiotherapy plus CTLA-4 blockade in lung cancer. The method was immunoSEQ multiplex PCR; TCRdb's version includes in-frame clones alone and lacks a portion of them. The data show about 80,000 clones, around 80% seen once. Here the sequenced sample was peripheral blood, taken from a patient treated with radiotherapy plus ipilimumab. These receptors all come from a human donor with non-small cell lung cancer who had stable disease on radiotherapy plus ipilimumab.

J is TRBJ2-4 and V is TRBV5-5, with D possibly TRBD2 on 6 matching bases. The CDR3 spans 14 residues. Between the trimmed V and J ends, which lost 0 bases and 7 bases, there was a span of 11 bases. Germline-derived CDR1 and CDR2 are SGHKS and YYEKEE (reference sequence). The CDR3 reads CASSLVPSENIQYF. In nucleotides, the CDR3 is TGTGCCAGCAGCTTGGTTCCTAGCGAGAACATTCAGTACTTC.

The CDR3 spells CASSIDRDRGYGYTF. The CDR3 DNA sequence: TGTGCCAGTAGTATCGACAGGGACAGGGGCTATGGCTACACCTTC. The J gene is TRBJ1-2, the V gene TRBV19, with 10 bases lining up with TRBD1. The CDR3 consists of 15 residues. The germline V gene encodes CDR1 LNHDA and CDR2 SQIVND (reference sequence). J gave up 4 bases and V 3 bases, and 5 bases lay outside the gene matches. The variable domain in full, completed from reference TRBV19 and TRBJ1-2, reads DGGITQSPKYLFRKEGQNVTLSCEQNLNHDAMYWYRQDPGQGLRLIYYSQIVNDFQKGDIAEGYSVSREKKESFPLTVTSAQKNPTAFYLCASSIDRDRGYGYTFGSGTRLTVV.

The chain recombines TRBV6-5 with TRBJ1-2; D is perhaps TRBD1 (5 bases). Germline V CDR1 and CDR2: MNHEY, SVGAGI. Trimming removed 0 bases at V and 8 bases at J, with 13 bases between. CDR3 length: 14 amino acids. The CDR3 here is CASSYSGDLRGYTF. CDR3 nucleotide sequence: TGTGCCAGCAGTTACTCGGGGGACCTTAGAGGCTACACCTTC.

The chain is built from TRBV5-1 and TRBJ2-3; D call uncertain. The V gene lost 4 bases and the J gene lost 4 bases, with 16 bases spanning the gap. Germline V CDR1 and CDR2: SGHRS, YFSETQ. The CDR3 extends over 15 amino acids. DNA of the CDR3: TGCGCCAGCAGCCCCGGACCGCCGGTTGCAGATACGCAGTATTTT. The encoded protein is CASSPGPPVADTQYF.

The J gene is TRBJ2-7, the V gene TRBV5-1, with 8 bases that match TRBD1. After removal of 5 bases from V and 3 bases from J, the junction contained 1 base not matched to a gene. Per the germline V gene, CDR1 is SGHRS and CDR2 is YFSETQ. This CDR3 is built from 12 residues. The CDR3 region has the DNA TGCGCCAGCAGGGACAGGGACTACGAGCAGTACTTC. This encodes CASRDRDYEQYF.

This chain links TRBV10-2 with TRBJ2-1; no reliable D call. With 3 bases removed from V and 12 bases from J, the gap between germline ends came to 12 bases. This CDR3 spans 12 amino acids. Germline V gene data show CDR1 as WSHSY and CDR2 as SAAADI. The CDR3 loop reads CASSDRWGRQFF. The CDR3 nucleotides read TGCGCCAGCAGTGACCGATGGGGTCGGCAGTTCTTC.

This sequence joins TRBV5-1 and TRBJ2-7, with 9 bases lining up with TRBD1. With V trimmed by 4 bases and J by 1 base, 18 bases remained unmatched. Germline loops: CDR1 SGHRS, CDR2 YFSETQ. The CDR3 is 19 residues long. Here the CDR3 DNA reads TGCGCCAGCAGCACTTCGACAGGGGGTGGCTATAGAGCATCCTACGAGCAGTACTTC. This sequence encodes CASSTSTGGGYRASYEQYF.

The gene calls are TRBV5-1 and TRBJ2-3; D not resolved. V was trimmed by 6 bases and J by 2 bases, leaving 10 bases between them. The CDR3 has 13 residues. CDR1 and CDR2 (germline): SGHRS, YFSETQ. In DNA form, the CDR3 reads TGCGCCAGCACCGCGTCAAACACAGATACGCAGTATTTT. It encodes CASTASNTDTQYF.

The J gene is TRBJ1-4, the V gene TRBV19; D unresolved. Germline V gene sequence: CDR1 LNHDA, CDR2 SQIVND (reference sequence). The V gene lost 3 bases and the J gene lost 1 base, with 12 bases spanning the gap. The length of the CDR3 is 16 residues. The CDR3 reads CASSMESRVTNEKLFF. Written as DNA, the CDR3 is TGTGCCAGTAGTATGGAAAGTAGGGTAACTAATGAAAAACTGTTTTTT. Variable domain in full (rest from reference TRBV19 and TRBJ1-4): DGGITQSPKYLFRKEGQNVTLSCEQNLNHDAMYWYRQDPGQGLRLIYYSQIVNDFQKGDIAEGYSVSREKKESFPLTVTSAQKNPTAFYLCASSMESRVTNEKLFFGSGTQLSVL.

The CDR3 nucleotides are TGTGCCAGCAGTGAGGGCGATTTACTTTCACCCCTCCACTTT. Translated: CASSEGDLLSPLHF. The genes are TRBV28 and TRBJ1-6; D gene unclear. This CDR3 has 14 amino acids. The V end was cut by 5 bases, the J end by 9 bases, with 14 bases between. CDR1 and CDR2 (germline): MDHEN, SYDVKM.

The chain joins TRBV21-1 to TRBJ2-1; the table's TRBD2 call for D was not verified on the DNA. TRBV21-1 corresponds to a pseudogene. This CDR3 is built from 18 residues. Here the CDR3 reads CASSKAPGLAGVRNEQFF. The CDR3 nucleotides read TGTGCCAGCAGCAAGGCCCCGGGACTAGCGGGAGTACGAAATGAGCAGTTCTTC.

The chain couples TRBV6-6 to TRBJ2-7; D gene ambiguous. In germline, CDR1 is MNHNY, CDR2 SVGAGI (reference sequence). V was trimmed by 6 bases and J by 6 bases, leaving 18 bases between them. This CDR3 has 14 residues. Here the CDR3 reads CASRRDSVIGEQYF. In nucleotides, the CDR3 is TGTGCCAGCAGAAGGGATTCTGTCATAGGCGAGCAGTACTTC.

The chain links TRBV7-8 to TRBJ1-5, with D possibly TRBD1 on 5 matching bases. The germline CDR1 and CDR2 sequences are SGHVS and FQNEAQ. The CDR3 is 15 residues long. Between the trimmed V and J ends, which lost 1 base and 2 bases, there was a span of 9 bases. The CDR3 spells CASSLGQPGNQPQHF. For the CDR3, the DNA is TGTGCCAGCAGCTTAGGACAGCCCGGCAATCAGCCCCAGCATTTT.

The chain combines TRBV5-1 with TRBJ1-2, with a possible D match to TRBD1 (6 bases). Trimming shortened V by 4 bases and J by 3 bases, and 10 bases separated the two germline ends. CDR3 length: 13 amino acids. The V gene's germline CDR1 is SGHRS and CDR2 YFSETQ. The CDR3 sequence: CASSRAGDYGYTF. In nucleotides, the CDR3 is TGCGCCAGCAGCCGCGCAGGGGACTATGGCTACACCTTC.

To note about this clone: Germline and junction disagree at one end, which may indicate a read error. The CDR3 bases are TGTGCCAGCAGCCTTCACGGTACTAGCGGGACACCAAGTGTTGTCTTC. This codes for CASSLHGTSGTPSVVF. J is TRBJ2-1 and V is TRBV7-8; TRBD2 matches at 10 bases. The germline gives CDR1 SGHVS, CDR2 FQNEAQ. The CDR3 is made up of 16 amino acids.

The chain is built from TRBV10-2 and TRBJ2-7, with 9 bases aligning to TRBD2. The CDR3 sequence is 15 residues long. Germline-derived CDR1 and CDR2 are WSHSY and SAAADI. V lost 3 bases and J lost 3; bases outside the gene matches: 6. CDR3 protein: CASSEGSSGNYEQYF. In DNA, the CDR3 is TGCGCCAGCAGTGAAGGTTCTAGCGGGAACTACGAGCAGTACTTC.

This sequence joins TRBV5-1 and TRBJ2-1, with a possible D match to TRBD2 (7 bases). This CDR3 is built from 17 residues. Germline values: CDR1 SGHRS, CDR2 YFSETQ. Trimming took 3 bases from V and 3 from J, leaving 19 bases between them. The CDR3, as DNA: TGCGCCAGCAGCTACCTCACGGGCGGGGGCGGCTACAATGAGCAGTTCTTC. Its protein product is CASSYLTGGGGYNEQFF.

The CDR3 DNA reads as TGTGCCAGCTCCCGGGGGCAAGACAATGAGCAGTTCTTC. Translating gives CASSRGQDNEQFF. The chain carries TRBV18 and TRBJ2-1; the D call may be TRBD1 or TRBD2 (6 bases each). V was cut by 6 bases and J by 5 bases, with 11 bases left in between. The length of the CDR3 is 13 residues. CDR1 KGHSH and CDR2 LQKENI come from the germline V gene.

Of note for this clone: Other DNA variants within this sample encode the same CDR3. J is TRBJ1-2 and V is TRBV2; TRBD1 aligns across 7 bases. The J segment lost 4 bases and the V segment lost 9 bases, leaving 11 bases of the junction unmatched. The CDR3 sequence is 14 residues long. Germline V gives CDR1 SNHLY, CDR2 FYNNEI. CDR3 residues: CARGEAGGRYGYTF. CDR3 nucleotides: TGTGCCAGGGGGGAAGCAGGGGGACGCTATGGCTACACCTTC.

This clone was seen just once. The rearrangement links TRBV7-2 to TRBJ1-4; a possible D gene is TRBD1 (6 bases). Trimming cost V 2 bases and J 7 bases, with 20 bases left between them. CDR1 and CDR2 from the germline V gene are SGHTA and FQGNSA. The CDR3 extends over 17 amino acids. CDR3 in amino acids: CASSLLVFQGNPEKLFF. Written as DNA, the CDR3 is TGTGCCAGCAGCTTATTGGTGTTCCAGGGGAATCCTGAAAAACTGTTTTTT.

The gene calls are TRBV5-4 and TRBJ2-1; 10 nucleotides align to TRBD2. From germline, CDR1 is SGHNT and CDR2 YYREEE (reference sequence). V shed 0 bases, J shed 9 bases, and the junction held 9 bases outside the gene matches. This CDR3 spans 16 amino acids. CDR3 bases: TGTGCCAGCAGCTTGGCCAGAGCGGGGGGGTTAGGTGAGCAGTTCTTC. This gives the protein CASSLARAGGLGEQFF.

The chain employs TRBV7-9 and TRBJ1-1; no clear D. The germline gives CDR1 SEHNR, CDR2 FQNEAQ (reference sequence). The CDR3 length is 15 residues. Trimming shortened V by 6 bases and J by 4 bases, and 18 bases separated the two germline ends. CDR3 amino acids: CASSPRQAGFTEAFF. CDR3 nucleotides: TGTGCCAGCAGTCCAAGGCAGGCGGGATTCACTGAAGCTTTCTTT.

The J gene is TRBJ2-3, the V gene TRBV7-7; TRBD2 is a possible D gene (6 bases). The CDR3 loop spans 13 amino acids. Trimming pared 5 bases from V and 6 bases from J, leaving 12 bases between. Germline V gene sequence: CDR1 SSHAT, CDR2 FNYEAQ (reference sequence). The CDR3 sequence: CASSPRRGDTQYF. The CDR3 DNA follows: TGTGCCAGCAGCCCACGACGGGGGGATACGCAGTATTTT.

The table lists this clone with a count of one. This chain joins TRBV9 and TRBJ1-2; no reliable D call. The V gene lost 0 bases and the J gene lost 0 bases, with 12 bases spanning the gap. CDR3 length: 16 residues. In germline, CDR1 is SGDLS, CDR2 YYNGEE. The DNA of the CDR3 is TGTGCCAGCAGCGTAGAACAAACGCCAGCTAACTATGGCTACACCTTC. Protein sequence: CASSVEQTPANYGYTF.

The chain is built from TRBV7-3 and TRBJ2-7; 9 nucleotides match TRBD1. V dropped 3 bases and J dropped 0; count of bases not matched to a gene: 3. Germline assignment: CDR1 SGHTA and CDR2 FQGTGA. The CDR3 loop spans 15 amino acids. CDR3 region: CASSFGTGPSYEQYF. CDR3 sequence (DNA): TGTGCCAGCAGCTTCGGGACAGGGCCCTCCTACGAGCAGTACTTC.

This chain connects TRBV30 to TRBJ2-7; the D call may be TRBD1 or TRBD2 (5 bases each). This CDR3 contains 13 residues. The germline CDR1 and CDR2 sequences are GTSNPN and SVGIG (reference sequence). The ends were cut back, 3 bases at V and 0 bases at J, with 9 bases in the middle. The CDR3 protein is CAWRAGGSYEQYF. CDR3 bases: TGTGCCTGGAGGGCTGGGGGCTCCTACGAGCAGTACTTC.

J is TRBJ1-5 and V is TRBV2, with unresolved D. V gave up 7 bases and J gave up 7 bases, with 14 bases separating them. This CDR3 comprises 13 residues. Germline CDR1 and CDR2: SNHLY and FYNNEI. The CDR3 spells CASTITDRQPQHF. The CDR3 region has the DNA TGTGCCAGCACTATCACAGACCGACAGCCCCAGCATTTT. Full variable domain (missing parts from reference TRBV2 and TRBJ1-5): EPEVTQTPSHQVTQMGQEVILRCVPISNHLYFYWYRQILGQKVEFLVSFYNNEISEKSEIFDDQFSVERPDGSNFTLKIRSTKLEDSAMYFCASTITDRQPQHFGDGTRLSIL.